What follows describes a single TCR beta chain. The target of this receptor is not known. No much larger clone is present one base from it, and per-base qualities are unavailable. The sample is drawn from a study of response to subunit inactivated influenza vaccine (dated by TCRdb to 2017 to 2018). For the study in its entirety: To follow how T cells responded to a trivalent subunit inactivated influenza vaccine, the researchers relied on deep quantitative profiling of the T cell receptor repertoire. Paper-wide results and their limitations: It was suggested by the authors that each seasonal influenza vaccination may recruit only a limited number of new T cells.

Receptors were amplified or captured by RT-PCR. The run used an Illumina HiSeq 2500. TCRdb ran its own pipeline on the public reads, namely fastp trimming at Q25 and MiXCR clone calling, and kept in-frame beta chains. Under each unique CDR3 protein, matching rows form one entry showing the most common genes and DNA. For this sample the table gives hundreds of thousands of distinct CDR3 sequences, of which over 10% were detected only once. The leading ten clones occupy roughly 13% of the sample. The intended sense of this specimen's time point label: 45 days after influenza vaccine administration. Counted from cysteine to phenylalanine, this CDR3 has 15 amino acids. The entry retains the CDR3 DNA only, 45 bases that are in frame from base 1. CDR1 and CDR2 are read off the germline V gene as SGHTA and FQGNSA. For this chain, trimming is 4 bases at the V end and 4 bases at the J end, and the number of junction bases without a gene match is 9.

The V and J genes are TRBV7-2 and TRBJ2-7; 8 central nucleotides agree with TRBD1. This receptor was identified in a man aged 50 to 60 who received an inactivated influenza vaccine. Donor details come from another sample of the same person, matched by shared clones. The source material was PBMCs from blood, sampled roughly 6 weeks after vaccination. The DNA is TGTGCCAGCAGCTATCGGACAGGGAGAATTTACGAGCAGTACTTC. Its product reads: CASSYRTGRIYEQYF.